These 5 T cell receptor beta chains were all obtained from the same sample, sequenced in a study of PD-1 blockade in classical Hodgkin lymphoma. Relapses following autologous stem cell transplantation were seen in all patients, with brentuximab vedotin exposure varying. Measured with immunoSEQ multiplex PCR; TCRdb has only the in-frame clones, and not every one. The sample consists of some 12,000 clones, approximately 77% of them appearing once. This material consisted of peripheral blood mononuclear cells (PBMCs), taken at baseline. Receptors were obtained from a human donor with classical Hodgkin lymphoma.

Notes on this clone: One junction end does not reproduce the germline sequence, and a read error may be involved. The rearrangement joins TRBV5-1 to TRBJ2-2, with D possibly matching TRBD2 (6 bases). CDR1 SGHRS and CDR2 YFSETQ come from the germline V gene. The CDR3 is made up of 15 amino acids. This chain's CDR3 is CASSLGGVRTGELFF. The CDR3 DNA is TGTGCCAGCAGCTTAGGAGGGGTCCGCACCGGGGAGCTGTTTTTT.

Of note for this clone: The same CDR3 is also encoded by other DNA sequences in this sample. This chain connects TRBV5-4 to TRBJ2-1; 9 bases are a match to TRBD2. V was pared by 0 bases and J by 3 bases, with 4 bases of the junction left unmatched. Germline CDR1 is SGHNT and CDR2 is YYREEE (reference sequence). The length of the CDR3 is 16 residues. CDR3 in DNA: TGTGCCAGCAGCTTGGGGGGAGCGGGGGGCTACAATGAGCAGTTCTTC. Protein sequence: CASSLGGAGGYNEQFF.

The chain uses TRBV18 and TRBJ2-2, with 10 nucleotides matching TRBD1. Germline V gene sequence: CDR1 KGHSH, CDR2 LQKENI. V was clipped by 8 bases and J by 5 bases; unmatched bases: 5. The CDR3 runs to 14 residues. The CDR3 coding sequence is TGTGCCAGCCAGGACAGGGGGAGGACCGGGGAGCTGTTTTTT. Translation: CASQDRGRTGELFF.

The gene calls are TRBV11-3 and TRBJ1-1, with a possible D match to TRBD1 (5 bases). The V gene lost 2 bases and the J gene lost 3 bases, with 7 bases spanning the gap. Germline CDR1 is SGHNT and CDR2 is YENEEA. The CDR3 is 13 residues long. The CDR3 DNA follows: TGTGCCAGCAGCTTACGGGGCGACACTGAAGCTTTCTTT. Amino acids: CASSLRGDTEAFF.

A note on this clone: Other DNA variants within this sample encode the same CDR3. The chain combines TRBV28 with TRBJ1-6; 8 nucleotides align to TRBD1. The CDR3 totals 14 residues. With 7 bases clipped from V and 6 bases from J, the junction kept 5 bases outside the gene matches. Per germline, CDR1 MDHEN and CDR2 SYDVKM. Here the CDR3 reads CASTPDRVNSPLHF. The CDR3, as DNA: TGTGCCAGCACCCCGGACAGGGTTAATTCACCCCTCCACTTT.